These 17 T cell receptor beta chains were all obtained from the same sample, sequenced in a study of OX40 agonist ivuxolimab in advanced cancers. Sequenced by immunoSEQ multiplex PCR; TCRdb stores in-frame clones only, minus some. The sample holds roughly 48,000 clones, 80% to 90% seen once. Here the sequenced sample was CD4+ or CD8+ T cells sorted from blood, taken in a trial of the OX40 agonist ivuxolimab. These receptors all come from an adult with an advanced solid tumor such as melanoma, head and neck, liver or kidney cancer.

V usage is TRBV18 and J usage is TRBJ1-2, with D possibly matching TRBD1 (6 bases). V was trimmed by 2 bases and J by 2 bases, leaving 12 bases between them. The germline V gene has CDR1 KGHSH and CDR2 LQKENI. This CDR3 has 15 residues. CDR3 sequence reads: CASSPMTGDNYGYTF. The CDR3 coding sequence is TGTGCCAGCTCACCAATGACAGGCGACAACTATGGCTACACCTTC.

This clone was counted between two and nine times. The V gene is TRBV10-1, the J gene TRBJ1-2; D is ambiguous. This CDR3 contains 9 residues. V gave up 11 bases and J gave up 7 bases, with 8 bases separating them. Germline CDR1 reads WNHNN; CDR2 reads SYGVQD (reference sequence). CDR3 residues: CARPAGYTF. The CDR3 coding sequence is TGCGCCCGCCCGGCTGGCTACACCTTC.

The chain joins TRBV5-4 to TRBJ2-7; TRBD1 aligns across 7 bases. Unmatched junction bases numbered 6, after V lost 1 base and J lost 5 bases. The CDR3 runs 14 residues. Germline V gene lookup returns CDR1 SGHNT and CDR2 YYREEE (reference sequence). CDR3 sequence (DNA): TGTGCCAGCAGCTTGAAACAGGGGATCGACGAGCAGTACTTC. Its protein product is CASSLKQGIDEQYF.

V and J are TRBV6-5 and TRBJ2-2, with 9 bases identical to TRBD1. The CDR3 sequence is 14 residues long. V gave up 5 bases and J gave up 8 bases; unmatched junction bases: 6. Germline lookup yields CDR1 MNHEY and CDR2 SVGAGI. CDR3 bases: TGTGCCAGCAGTGAATACAGGGGGCCAGGGGAGCTGTTTTTT. Translating gives CASSEYRGPGELFF.

This chain connects TRBV15 to TRBJ1-1; D remains unclear. The V and J ends lost 3 bases and 0 bases respectively, with 2 bases between them. The CDR3 runs 12 residues. CDR1 and CDR2 (germline): LNHNV, YYDKDF (reference sequence). The CDR3 loop is CATSRLNTEAFF. DNA for the CDR3: TGTGCCACCAGCAGGCTGAACACTGAAGCTTTCTTT.

The count of this clone is one. V gene TRBV5-1 combines with J gene TRBJ2-1; the match to TRBD1 covers 7 bases. The germline V gene has CDR1 SGHRS and CDR2 YFSETQ. The CDR3 is 15 amino acids. The ends lost 4 bases at V and 6 bases at J; junction bases unmatched: 10. CDR3 loop: CASSRGQEESNEQFF. Here the CDR3 DNA reads TGCGCCAGCAGCCGCGGACAGGAGGAATCCAATGAGCAGTTCTTC.

This clone came up a few times. The chain couples TRBV6-1 to TRBJ1-6; D is unresolved. Trimming stripped 3 bases from V and 5 bases from J, with 2 bases between. Germline CDR1 and CDR2: MNHNS and SASEGT. This CDR3 region has 12 residues. This chain's CDR3 is CASSDHNSPLHF. For the CDR3, the DNA is TGTGCCAGCAGTGATCATAATTCACCCCTCCACTTT.

V gene TRBV6-1 combines with J gene TRBJ1-1, with D hard to call. Trimming cost V 1 base and J 5 bases, with 5 bases left between them. This CDR3 has 12 residues. Germline loops: CDR1 MNHNS, CDR2 SASEGT. The CDR3 region has the DNA TGTGCCAGCAGTGAAGTGGGAACTGAAGCTTTCTTT. Its protein product is CASSEVGTEAFF.

The chain combines TRBV6-4 with TRBJ1-1, with unresolved D. Germline V gene lookup returns CDR1 MRHNA and CDR2 SNTAGT. V lost 6 bases and J 3 bases, leaving 14 bases between the germline ends. This CDR3 is built from 14 residues. The CDR3 DNA sequence: TGTGCCAGCAGACGACGTTTGTGGGACACTGAAGCTTTCTTT. It is translated as CASRRRLWDTEAFF.

The rearrangement joins TRBV19 to TRBJ2-3; D is unclear. With 3 bases removed from V and 0 bases from J, the gap between germline ends came to 13 bases. The CDR3 has 16 amino acids. In germline, CDR1 is LNHDA, CDR2 SQIVND (reference sequence). CDR3 DNA: TGTGCCAGTAGTATGTCCGCCCGCCGTAGCACAGATACGCAGTATTTT. Translation: CASSMSARRSTDTQYF.

The CDR3 loop reads CAISEWGTSGGTSTDTQYF. CDR3 sequence (DNA): TGTGCCATCAGTGAATGGGGGACTAGCGGGGGAACTAGCACAGATACGCAGTATTTT. The chain is built from TRBV10-3 and TRBJ2-3; the match to TRBD2 covers 14 bases. J lost 0 bases, V lost 3 bases, and 8 bases had no gene match. The CDR3 has 19 amino acids. The germline gives CDR1 ENHRY, CDR2 SYGVKD.

V and J are TRBV5-1 and TRBJ1-1, with a weak D call TRBD1 (5 bases). CDR3 length: 15 amino acids. Trimming left V 0 bases short and J 0 bases short, with 9 bases between. Germline V gene lookup returns CDR1 SGHRS and CDR2 YFSETQ. The CDR3, as DNA: TGCGCCAGCAGCTTGGCGGGACGGTTGAACACTGAAGCTTTCTTT. It is translated as CASSLAGRLNTEAFF.

This chain uses TRBV19 with TRBJ1-1; 11 bases align to TRBD1. The CDR3 has 16 residues. J gave up 6 bases and V 5 bases, and 11 bases lay outside the gene matches. The germline gives CDR1 LNHDA, CDR2 SQIVND (reference sequence). As DNA, the CDR3 is TGTGCCAGTAGTTACCGGACAGGGGGCACTGCGGCTGAAGCTTTCTTT. Translation gives CASSYRTGGTAAEAFF.

The rearrangement joins TRBV6-1 to TRBJ2-3; D ambiguous. Trimming shortened V by 3 bases and J by 3 bases, and 13 bases separated the two germline ends. The CDR3 is made up of 15 amino acids. Germline V gives CDR1 MNHNS, CDR2 SASEGT. The CDR3: CASSEDAGRTDTQYF. The CDR3 DNA follows: TGTGCCAGCAGTGAGGACGCAGGCCGAACAGATACGCAGTATTTT.

The chain couples TRBV5-1 to TRBJ1-1, with 7 bases identical to TRBD1. V trimming: 4 bases; J trimming: 5 bases; junction bases outside the gene matches: 11. The germline gives CDR1 SGHRS, CDR2 YFSETQ. The CDR3 covers 15 residues. CDR3 coding DNA: TGCGCCAGCAGCGCCCGACAGGGCAAGGGGACTGAAGCTTTCTTT. Its protein is CASSARQGKGTEAFF.

This rearrangement joins TRBV4-2 to TRBJ1-4; no definite D call. The length of the CDR3 is 19 residues. Trimming took 2 bases from V and 5 from J, leaving 24 bases between them. Germline V lookup: CDR1 LGHNA, CDR2 YNFKEQ. The CDR3 DNA reads as TGTGCCAGCAGCCAACGAGGAGGGTTGCCCACTCCATTCAATGAAAAACTGTTTTTT. It specifies CASSQRGGLPTPFNEKLFF.

This rearrangement joins TRBV6-6 to TRBJ1-5; a possible D gene is TRBD1 (6 bases). The germline V gene has CDR1 MNHNY and CDR2 SVGAGI (reference sequence). The CDR3 extends over 13 amino acids. Trimming pared 6 bases from V and 7 bases from J, leaving 13 bases between. CDR3 sequence: CASSLTGYQPQHF. The CDR3 DNA follows: TGTGCCAGCAGCCTGACAGGATACCAGCCCCAGCATTTT.